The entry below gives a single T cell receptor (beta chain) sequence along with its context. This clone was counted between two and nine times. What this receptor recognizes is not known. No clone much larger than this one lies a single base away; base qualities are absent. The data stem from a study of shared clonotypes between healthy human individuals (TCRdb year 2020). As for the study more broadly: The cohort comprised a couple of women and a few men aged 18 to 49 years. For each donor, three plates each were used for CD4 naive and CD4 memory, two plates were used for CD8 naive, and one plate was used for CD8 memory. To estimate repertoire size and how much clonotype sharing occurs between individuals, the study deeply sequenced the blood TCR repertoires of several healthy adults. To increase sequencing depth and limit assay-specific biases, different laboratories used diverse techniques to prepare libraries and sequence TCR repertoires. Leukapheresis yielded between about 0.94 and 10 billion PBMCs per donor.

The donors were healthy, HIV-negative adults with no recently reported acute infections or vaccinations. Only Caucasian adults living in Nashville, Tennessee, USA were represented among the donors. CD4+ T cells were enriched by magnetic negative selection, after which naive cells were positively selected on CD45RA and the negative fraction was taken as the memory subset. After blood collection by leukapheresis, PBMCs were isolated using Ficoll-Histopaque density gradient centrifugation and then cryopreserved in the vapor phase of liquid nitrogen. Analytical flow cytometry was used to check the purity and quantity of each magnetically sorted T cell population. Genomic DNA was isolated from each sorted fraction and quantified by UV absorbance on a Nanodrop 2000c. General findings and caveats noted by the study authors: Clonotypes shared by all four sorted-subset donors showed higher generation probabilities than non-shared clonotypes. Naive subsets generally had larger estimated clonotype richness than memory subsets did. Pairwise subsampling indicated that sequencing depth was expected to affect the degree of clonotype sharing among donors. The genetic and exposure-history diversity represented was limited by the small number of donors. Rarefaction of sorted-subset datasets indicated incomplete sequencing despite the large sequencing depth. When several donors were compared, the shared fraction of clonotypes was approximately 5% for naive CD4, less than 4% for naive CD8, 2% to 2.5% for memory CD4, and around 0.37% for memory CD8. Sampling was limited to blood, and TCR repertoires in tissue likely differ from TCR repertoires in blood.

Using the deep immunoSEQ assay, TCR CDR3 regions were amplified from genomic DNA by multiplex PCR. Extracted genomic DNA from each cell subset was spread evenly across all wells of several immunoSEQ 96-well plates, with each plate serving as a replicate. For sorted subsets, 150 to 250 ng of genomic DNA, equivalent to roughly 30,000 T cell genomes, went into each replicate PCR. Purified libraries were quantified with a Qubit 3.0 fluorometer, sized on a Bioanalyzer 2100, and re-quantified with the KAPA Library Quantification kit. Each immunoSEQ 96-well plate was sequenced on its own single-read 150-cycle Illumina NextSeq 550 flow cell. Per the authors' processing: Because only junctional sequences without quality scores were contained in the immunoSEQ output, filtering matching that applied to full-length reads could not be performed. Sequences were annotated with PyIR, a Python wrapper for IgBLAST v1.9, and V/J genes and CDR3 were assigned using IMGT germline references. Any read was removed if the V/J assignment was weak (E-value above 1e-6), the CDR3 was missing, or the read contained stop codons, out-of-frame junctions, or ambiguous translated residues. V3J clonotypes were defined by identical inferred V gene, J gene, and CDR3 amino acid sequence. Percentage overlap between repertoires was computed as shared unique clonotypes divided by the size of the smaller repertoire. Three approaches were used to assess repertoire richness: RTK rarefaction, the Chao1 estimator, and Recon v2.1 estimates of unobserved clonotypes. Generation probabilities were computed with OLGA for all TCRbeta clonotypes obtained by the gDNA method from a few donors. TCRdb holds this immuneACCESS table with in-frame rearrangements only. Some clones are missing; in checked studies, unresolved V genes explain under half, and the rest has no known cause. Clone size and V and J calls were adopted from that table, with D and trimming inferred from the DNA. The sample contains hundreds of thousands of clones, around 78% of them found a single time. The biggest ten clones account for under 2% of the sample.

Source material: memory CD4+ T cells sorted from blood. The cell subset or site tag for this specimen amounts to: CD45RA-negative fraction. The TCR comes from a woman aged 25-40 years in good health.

In nucleotide form, the sequence is TGTGCCAGCAGCTTGGCCGGGGCGGGAGGGGGAAATGAGCAGTTCTTC. This sequence encodes CASSLAGAGGGNEQFF. The V and J genes are TRBV5-4 and TRBJ2-1, and 9 junction bases match TRBD2. Trimming leaves V shorter by 0 bases and J shorter by 7 bases, with the junction holding 8 bases beyond the gene matches. CDR1 and CDR2 are read off the germline V gene (reference sequence) as SGHNT and YYREEE. Counted from cysteine to phenylalanine, this CDR3 has 16 amino acids. Only CDR3 DNA remains: 48 bases, in frame from the first base.